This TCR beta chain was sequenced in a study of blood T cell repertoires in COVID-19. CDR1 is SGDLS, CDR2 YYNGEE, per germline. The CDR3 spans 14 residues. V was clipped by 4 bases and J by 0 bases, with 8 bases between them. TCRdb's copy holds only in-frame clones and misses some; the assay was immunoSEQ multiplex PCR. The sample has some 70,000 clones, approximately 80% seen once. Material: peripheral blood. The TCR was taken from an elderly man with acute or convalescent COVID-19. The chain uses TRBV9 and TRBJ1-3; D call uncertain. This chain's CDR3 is CASSPQISGNTIYF. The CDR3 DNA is TGTGCCAGCAGCCCCCAGATCTCTGGAAACACCATATATTTT.